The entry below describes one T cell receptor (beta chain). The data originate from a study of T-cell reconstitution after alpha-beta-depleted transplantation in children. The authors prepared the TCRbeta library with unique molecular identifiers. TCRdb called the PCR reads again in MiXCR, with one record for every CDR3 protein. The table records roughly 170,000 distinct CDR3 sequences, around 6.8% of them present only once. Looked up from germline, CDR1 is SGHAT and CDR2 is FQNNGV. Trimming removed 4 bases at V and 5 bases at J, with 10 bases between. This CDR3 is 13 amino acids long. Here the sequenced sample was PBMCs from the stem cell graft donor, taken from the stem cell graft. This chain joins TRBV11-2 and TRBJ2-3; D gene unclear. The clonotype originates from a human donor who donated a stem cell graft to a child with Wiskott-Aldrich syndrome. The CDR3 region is CASSYEVRDTQYF. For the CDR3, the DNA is TGTGCCAGCAGCTACGAAGTACGAGATACGCAGTATTTT.